Below are 7 T cell receptor beta chains sequenced from a single sample in a study of blood T cell repertoires in COVID-19. Repertoires were generated with immunoSEQ multiplex PCR, while TCRdb's copy carries only in-frame clones and drops some. The table includes about 190,000 clones, 80% detected once. Material: peripheral blood. The source is a man aged 55-75 years with acute or convalescent COVID-19.

V gene TRBV6-5 combines with J gene TRBJ1-2, with D possibly being TRBD1 (6 bases). The V and J ends lost 5 bases and 5 bases respectively, with 9 bases between them. The germline CDR1 and CDR2 sequences are MNHEY and SVGAGI. The CDR3 runs to 12 residues. CDR3 DNA sequence: TGTGCCAGCAGTAATCAGGGGTATGGCTACACCTTC. Translating it yields CASSNQGYGYTF.

This chain uses TRBV25-1 with TRBJ1-3; TRBD1 matches at 9 bases. V trimming: 6 bases; J trimming: 5 bases; junction bases outside the gene matches: 2. Germline V gives CDR1 MGHDK, CDR2 SYGVNS. The CDR3 extends over 13 amino acids. The CDR3 sequence is CASRQGARNTIYF. CDR3 in DNA: TGTGCCAGCAGACAGGGGGCAAGAAACACCATATATTTT. Variable domain in full (rest from reference TRBV25-1 and TRBJ1-3): EADIYQTPRYLVIGTGKKITLECSQTMGHDKMYWYQQDPGMELHLIHYSYGVNSTEKGDLSSESTVSRIRTEHFPLTLESARPSHTSQYLCASRQGARNTIYFGEGSWLTVV.

As concerns this clone: Other nucleotide sequences in the sample specify the same CDR3. The chain carries TRBV6-5 and TRBJ1-1, with 10 bases identical to TRBD1. CDR1 is MNHEY and CDR2 is SVGAGI in the germline V gene. V dropped 0 bases and J dropped 5; count of bases not matched to a gene: 3. The CDR3 is 15 amino acids. CDR3 sequence (DNA): TGTGCCAGCAGTTACTCCCGGACAGGGGGAACTGAAGCTTTCTTT. Its translation is CASSYSRTGGTEAFF.

The rearrangement links TRBV5-1 to TRBJ2-7, with 7 bases identical to TRBD1. The trim removed 5 bases at V and 6 bases at J, leaving 5 bases unmatched. Germline assignment: CDR1 SGHRS and CDR2 YFSETQ. This CDR3 has 12 amino acids. CDR3 nucleotides: TGCGCCAGCAGAATGGCAGGGGGCGAGCAGTACTTC. Protein: CASRMAGGEQYF. Together with reference TRBV5-1 and TRBJ2-7, the CDR3 gives the full variable domain: KAGVTQTPRYLIKTRGQQVTLSCSPISGHRSVSWYQQTPGQGLQFLFEYFSETQRNKGNFPGRFSGRQFSNSRSEMNVSTLELGDSALYLCASRMAGGEQYFGPGTRLTVT.

J is TRBJ1-1 and V is TRBV19, with D tentatively TRBD1 (5 bases). Trimming cost V 6 bases and J 5 bases, with 16 bases left between them. From germline, CDR1 is LNHDA and CDR2 SQIVND (reference sequence). This CDR3 has 14 amino acids. The CDR3 nucleotides are TGTGCCAGTAGGGACGGGCAGGGCCCGACTGAAGCTTTCTTT. Translating gives CASRDGQGPTEAFF.

V is TRBV4-3 and J is TRBJ2-1; D is unclear. Germline V gives CDR1 LGHNA, CDR2 YSLEER. V lost 0 bases and J 4 bases, leaving 7 bases between the germline ends. This CDR3 region has 14 residues. CDR3 nucleotides: TGCGCCAGCAGCCAAGATGGCAGATACAATGAGCAGTTCTTC. Residues: CASSQDGRYNEQFF.

This rearrangement joins TRBV18 to TRBJ2-7; 10 positions match TRBD1. The trim removed 5 bases at V and 5 bases at J, leaving 3 bases unmatched. The germline gives CDR1 KGHSH, CDR2 LQKENI. The CDR3 is made up of 13 amino acids. The CDR3 coding sequence is TGTGCCAGCTCAAGACAGGGGGCAGACGAGCAGTACTTC. Its translation: CASSRQGADEQYF.